This TCR beta chain originates from a study of cytomegalovirus exposure and HLA in healthy donors. Looking at the study overall: According to later analysis, the same platform produced the 120 or so validation and 666 first-cohort repertoires. The study's findings and limits: The study found most TCR sequences rare, yet found some public TCRs in many donors. The study flagged around 150 TCR beta chains as cytomegalovirus-associated. Using the classifier, cytomegalovirus status was reportedly diagnosed with high specificity and sensitivity.

This CDR3 spans 16 amino acids. Germline CDR1 is MDHEN and CDR2 is SYDVKM. Unmatched junction bases numbered 14, after V lost 10 bases and J lost 1 base. Assay: immunoSEQ multiplex PCR; the TCRdb copy retains only in-frame clones and omits some. The table records approximately 130,000 clones, 70% to 90% of them present only once. In this sample, this clone turned up once. No antigen is known for it. What was sequenced was PBMCs. The receptor was isolated from a woman aged 18-29 years in good health and CMV-seronegative. The genes are TRBV28 and TRBJ2-5; 8 bases align to TRBD2. The CDR3 spells CAIGSAGDLSQETQYF. The CDR3 DNA reads as TGTGCCATCGGTTCAGCGGGAGACCTCTCCCAAGAGACCCAGTACTTC.